This T cell receptor (beta chain) was retrieved from a study of blood T cell repertoires in COVID-19. The overall study: Some COVID-19 samples were acute and others convalescent; all came from the United States, Italy and Spain. Sample material is recorded as cDNA or gDNA derived from T cells, B-cell-depleted T cells, or PBMCs.

Trimming left V 4 bases short and J 1 base short, with 8 bases between. Germline CDR1 reads SGHNT; CDR2 reads YENEEA. The CDR3 length is 14 residues. Original processing notes: By means of reference gene primer amplification, nucleated cell counts were estimated. Using immunoSEQ multiplex PCR, the repertoire was profiled, and TCRdb retains in-frame clones only, with some absent. That table is the source of V, J and clone size, and D and trimming were worked out from the DNA. Among some 210,000 clones listed, approximately 78% were seen once. This sequence was found in a woman aged 40 to 50 with acute or convalescent COVID-19. The chain couples TRBV11-3 to TRBJ2-1; D perhaps matches TRBD1 (6 bases). Sequenced sample: peripheral blood. CDR3 in amino acids: CASSSQGSYNEQFF. The CDR3 coding sequence is TGTGCCAGCAGCTCCCAGGGGTCCTACAATGAGCAGTTCTTC.